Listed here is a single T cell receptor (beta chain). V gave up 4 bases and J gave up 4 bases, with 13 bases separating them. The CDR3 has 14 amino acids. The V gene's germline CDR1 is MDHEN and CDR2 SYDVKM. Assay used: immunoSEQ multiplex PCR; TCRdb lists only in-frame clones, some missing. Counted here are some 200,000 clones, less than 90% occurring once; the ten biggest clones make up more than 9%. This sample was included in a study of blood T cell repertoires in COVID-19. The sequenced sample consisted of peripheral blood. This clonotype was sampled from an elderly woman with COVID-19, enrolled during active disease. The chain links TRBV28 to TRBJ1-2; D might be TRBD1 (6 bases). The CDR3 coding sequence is TGTGCCAGCAGTTCCCTTCTAGGGGGCTATGGCTACACCTTC. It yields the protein CASSSLLGGYGYTF.